One and the same sample provided the 20 T cell receptor beta chains below, sequenced in a study of T cell clones after liver transplantation (dated by TCRdb to about 2019). The library was built by means of the immunoSEQ multiplex PCR assay. TCRdb holds this immuneACCESS table with in-frame rearrangements only. Some clones are missing; in checked studies, unresolved V genes explain under half, and the rest has no known cause. Present in this sample are around 80,000 clones, 70% to 85% of which were seen just once. The ten largest clones take up under 0.6% of the sample. This material consisted of CD4+ T cells from blood, taken almost 47 months after liver transplant. These receptors originate from a human patient who received a liver transplant. The graft donor may be the source of some T cells after a transplant.

The chain has TRBV19 and TRBJ1-3; no clear D gene. This CDR3 spans 15 amino acids. Germline V gene lookup returns CDR1 LNHDA and CDR2 SQIVND (reference sequence). V dropped 8 bases and J dropped 2 bases, with 16 bases sitting between them. The CDR3 protein is CASQDRATAGNTIYF. In nucleotides, the CDR3 is TGTGCCAGTCAAGATAGGGCCACCGCTGGAAACACCATATATTTT.

This chain uses TRBV28 with TRBJ1-1, with no clear D. The CDR3 spans 14 residues. The germline V gene encodes CDR1 MDHEN and CDR2 SYDVKM. Between the trimmed V and J ends, which lost 6 bases and 3 bases, there was a span of 14 bases. The CDR3, as DNA: TGTGCCAGCAGCTTACCCCGACATTACACTGAAGCTTTCTTT. This codes for CASSLPRHYTEAFF.

The sample holds one count of this clone. The chain carries TRBV28 and TRBJ1-3; perhaps TRBD1 as D (5 bases). The germline CDR1 and CDR2 sequences are MDHEN and SYDVKM. The CDR3 loop spans 14 amino acids. Trimming removed 3 bases from V and 4 bases from J, with 10 bases in between. The CDR3 here is CASSFWTRGNTIYF. CDR3 in DNA: TGTGCCAGCAGTTTTTGGACAAGAGGAAACACCATATATTTT.

The V call is TRBV5-8, the J call TRBJ2-1, with D maybe TRBD1 (5 bases). The V gene lost 1 base and the J gene lost 7 bases, with 12 bases spanning the gap. In germline, CDR1 is SGHTS, CDR2 YDEGEE. This CDR3 is 14 amino acids long. This chain's CDR3 is CASSLRGLGNEQFF. In nucleotides, the CDR3 is TGTGCCAGCAGCTTGAGGGGTCTAGGGAATGAGCAGTTCTTC.

This clone occurred once. This sequence joins TRBV28 and TRBJ1-5; D remains ambiguous. The CDR3 covers 19 residues. V gave up 3 bases and J gave up 3 bases, with 24 bases separating them. The germline V gene has CDR1 MDHEN and CDR2 SYDVKM. CDR3 nucleotide sequence: TGTGCCAGCAGTTTTGTTTGGCGACAACGAAAAGGGAACAATCAGCCCCAGCATTTT. Protein: CASSFVWRQRKGNNQPQHF.

The chain uses TRBV27 and TRBJ1-5; D remains ambiguous. V was clipped by 0 bases and J by 7 bases, with 10 bases between them. Germline assignment: CDR1 MNHEY and CDR2 SMNVEV (reference sequence). The CDR3 loop spans 14 amino acids. The CDR3 region is CASSLSGIGQPQHF. CDR3 sequence (DNA): TGTGCCAGCAGTTTATCAGGGATCGGCCAGCCCCAGCATTTT.

This chain links TRBV4-2 with TRBJ2-6; 10 nucleotides match TRBD1. The CDR3 has 18 amino acids. CDR1 is LGHNA, CDR2 YNFKEQ, per germline. The junction had 7 bases not matched to a gene; V was cut back by 4 bases and J by 1 base. The DNA for the CDR3 is TGTGCCAGCAGCCCAGAGGAGGACAGGGGGTCTGGGGCCAACGTCCTGACTTTC. Its translation: CASSPEEDRGSGANVLTF.

The genes are TRBV7-9 and TRBJ2-7; possible D gene TRBD1, 6 bases. V was trimmed by 2 bases and J by 6 bases, leaving 17 bases between them. The CDR3 length is 15 residues. Per the germline V gene, CDR1 is SEHNR and CDR2 is FQNEAQ (reference sequence). In nucleotides, the CDR3 is TGTGCCAGCAGCTTATGGGACAAGTTATCGCGCGAGCAGTACTTC. Its protein is CASSLWDKLSREQYF.

This clone has a single count. This sequence joins TRBV19 and TRBJ2-2, with TRBD2 identical over 7 bases. Germline V gene data show CDR1 as LNHDA and CDR2 as SQIVND (reference sequence). The CDR3 runs 17 residues. J gave up 3 bases and V 3 bases, and 10 bases lay outside the gene matches. CDR3 protein: CASSIRWEGGYTGELFF. CDR3 in DNA: TGTGCCAGTAGTATCCGCTGGGAGGGCGGGTACACCGGGGAGCTGTTTTTT.

This chain joins TRBV14 and TRBJ2-7, with D possibly matching TRBD2 (5 bases). CDR1 and CDR2 (germline): SGHDN, FVKESK. The V end lost 3 bases, the J end lost 6 bases, and 18 bases lay between the germline ends. CDR3 size: 15 residues. In DNA form, the CDR3 reads TGTGCCAGCAGCCATTCTGGGCTAGCTACGGGCGAGCAGTACTTC. It specifies CASSHSGLATGEQYF.

V usage is TRBV7-6 and J usage is TRBJ1-4; the D gene is possibly TRBD1 (5 bases). CDR3 size: 15 residues. Germline V gene lookup returns CDR1 SGHVS and CDR2 FNYEAQ. Between the trimmed V and J ends, which lost 6 bases and 5 bases, there was a span of 16 bases. The CDR3 reads CASSSGGKRNEKLFF. The CDR3 coding sequence is TGTGCCAGCAGTTCGGGGGGGAAAAGGAATGAAAAACTGTTTTTT.

This clone was observed a handful of times. The CDR3 spells CASRPLSGSRAEQYF. DNA of the CDR3: TGTGCCTCGCGACCCCTTAGCGGGAGTCGGGCCGAGCAGTACTTC. The chain carries TRBV11-2 and TRBJ2-7; 9 bases are a match to TRBD2. Per the germline V gene, CDR1 is SGHAT and CDR2 is FQNNGV. This CDR3 spans 15 amino acids. With V trimmed by 11 bases and J by 6 bases, 17 bases remained unmatched.

CDR3 in DNA: TGTGCCAGCCGACAGGTGACTAACTATGGCTACACCTTC. It codes for CASRQVTNYGYTF. The chain joins TRBV28 to TRBJ1-2; tentatively, D is TRBD1 (6 bases). Germline CDR1 is MDHEN and CDR2 is SYDVKM. Trimming took off 8 bases at V and 0 bases at J, with 10 bases between the two ends. The CDR3 covers 13 residues.

This clone was observed a few times. Germline and junction disagree at one end, which may indicate a read error. The chain employs TRBV19 and TRBJ2-7, with TRBD2 as a possible D gene (6 bases). This CDR3 region has 16 residues. Germline CDR1 reads LNHDA; CDR2 reads SQIVND (reference sequence). Here the CDR3 reads CASSKKWGEISYEQYF. CDR3 nucleotides: TGTGCCAGCAGTAAAAAATGGGGGGAAATTTCCTACGAGCAGTACTTC.

The rearrangement links TRBV14 to TRBJ1-2; 8 nucleotides align to TRBD1. V was clipped by 0 bases and J by 3 bases; unmatched bases: 6. Germline V gene lookup returns CDR1 SGHDN and CDR2 FVKESK. The CDR3 sequence is 16 residues long. CDR3 DNA sequence: TGTGCCAGCAGCCAAGACGGACAGGGCGGATACTATGGCTACACCTTC. It specifies CASSQDGQGGYYGYTF.

A remark on this clone: Other nucleotide sequences in the sample specify the same CDR3. The rearrangement uses TRBV6-6 and TRBJ1-2; 7 bases map to TRBD1. From germline, CDR1 is MNHNY and CDR2 SVGAGI (reference sequence). The CDR3 runs 12 residues. The junction had 3 bases not matched to a gene; V was cut back by 6 bases and J by 5 bases. CDR3 residues: CASSPTGYGYTF. The DNA for the CDR3 is TGTGCCAGCAGCCCGACAGGGTATGGCTACACCTTC.

The chain uses TRBV28 and TRBJ1-1; D is uncertain. The V gene's germline CDR1 is MDHEN and CDR2 SYDVKM. Trimming pared 2 bases from V and 10 bases from J, leaving 8 bases between. The CDR3 length is 11 residues. CDR3 in amino acids: CASSLNPTAFF. CDR3 in DNA: TGTGCCAGCAGTTTAAACCCCACAGCTTTCTTT.

This clone has only a few counts. J is TRBJ1-5 and V is TRBV28; D may be TRBD1 (5 bases). Trimming shortened V by 5 bases and J by 3 bases, and 14 bases separated the two germline ends. This CDR3 comprises 15 residues. Germline CDR1 is MDHEN and CDR2 is SYDVKM. The CDR3 DNA is TGTGCCAGCAGTACTCGTCGGGGACTCAATCAGCCCCAGCATTTT. This sequence encodes CASSTRRGLNQPQHF.

The CDR3 sequence is CASSVVYDGKQFF. DNA for the CDR3: TGTGCCAGCAGCGTAGTGTACGACGGTAAGCAGTTCTTC. The chain recombines TRBV9 with TRBJ2-1; D unclear. Trimming pared 0 bases from V and 11 bases from J, leaving 12 bases between. Germline V lookup: CDR1 SGDLS, CDR2 YYNGEE. This CDR3 has 13 amino acids.

The chain recombines TRBV2 with TRBJ2-7; 9 nucleotides line up with TRBD2. This CDR3 is 13 amino acids long. Germline CDR1 SNHLY, CDR2 FYNNEI. Trimming took 5 bases from V and 12 from J; bases not matched to a gene: 11. CDR3 protein: CASSIALAGRLYF. As DNA, the CDR3 is TGTGCCAGCAGTATTGCGCTAGCGGGAAGGCTGTACTTC.